This entry describes one T cell receptor (beta chain). Its antigen is as yet unknown. The germline CDR1 and CDR2 sequences are LNHNV and YYDKDF (reference sequence). V lost 3 bases, J lost 2 bases, and 4 bases stayed unmatched. The CDR3 is 16 amino acids. This entry is derived from a study of cytomegalovirus exposure and HLA in healthy donors. On the study more broadly: Per a later analysis, the 666 first-cohort and some 130 validation repertoires shared one platform.

The table came from immunoSEQ multiplex PCR; TCRdb's copy has only in-frame clones and leaves some out. Seen here are around 94,000 clones, roughly 95% observed once, and the top ten hold 0.89%. Points from the study as a whole: A list of 150 or so TCR beta chains associated with cytomegalovirus was given.

The chain uses TRBV15 and TRBJ2-2; 9 nucleotides line up with TRBD2. The receptor's source is a young woman in good health and CMV-seronegative. Specimen: PBMCs. CDR3 sequence reads: CATSRASGVNTGELFF. As DNA, the CDR3 is TGTGCCACCAGCAGGGCTAGCGGGGTTAACACCGGGGAGCTGTTTTTT.